A single TCR beta chain is shown here with its context. Sequenced by immunoSEQ multiplex PCR; TCRdb stores in-frame clones only, minus some. The sample lists about 68,000 clones, 85% to 95% occurring once. The CDR3 sequence is 14 residues long. Losses at the gene ends were 5 bases for V and 0 bases for J; bases not matched to a gene: 1. Germline lookup yields CDR1 GTSNPN and CDR2 SVGIG (reference sequence). The rearrangement uses TRBV30 and TRBJ1-3; TRBD1 matches 10 bases. This clonotype originated in a man between 35 and 55 years old with rheumatoid arthritis. The sequenced sample was PBMCs. The CDR3 protein is CAWGQGGSGNTIYF. As DNA, the CDR3 is TGTGCCTGGGGACAGGGGGGCTCTGGAAACACCATATATTTT.